This TCR beta chain was retrieved from a study of blood T cell repertoires in COVID-19 (dated by TCRdb to about 2020). Regarding the study in general: Collaborator samples came from the United States, Italy and Spain and covered acute and convalescent phases of COVID-19. The prospective study material was composed of cDNA or gDNA derived from T cells, B-cell-depleted T cells, or PBMCs. Subjects who had been exposed to COVID-19, were actively infected with it, or had recovered from it provided the deeply sampled blood TCRbeta repertoires that made up the dataset. The repertoires were released in a freely available public database meant as a resource for research on the immune response to SARS-CoV-2. The samples were drawn from two sources: the first 160 participants of the ongoing ImmuneRACE study, and approximately 1,300 subjects contributed by 6 global collaborators. The sample metadata nearly always contained a de-identified subject ID, COVID-19 status, age in years and sex. Where available, HLA class I and class II types were obtained from metadata supplied by the sample provider rather than from assay-based typing.

The trim is 7 bases for V and 4 bases for J, with a gap of 11 bases between the germline ends. The CDR3 sequence holds 12 residues, the cysteine and phenylalanine included. Only CDR3 DNA is held: 36 bases, read in frame from base 1. From a lookup of the germline V gene (reference sequence), CDR1 and CDR2 are MNHNY and SVGAGI. Each collaborating institution followed its own protocols to collect whole blood in K2EDTA tubes. For TCRbeta analysis, collaborators shipped samples as frozen whole blood, isolated PBMCs, or DNA extracted from either of those sample types. TCRbeta CDR3 regions were amplified from genomic DNA using the immunoSEQ Assay, a bias-controlled multiplex PCR. Per the authors' processing: Within the assay, amplification of reference gene primers was used to estimate how many nucleated cells each sample contained. To quantify the absolute abundance of each unique TCRbeta CDR3 rearrangement, sequence reads were collapsed and filtered. For each sample, productive Simpson clonality was calculated as the square root of Simpson's diversity index over productive rearrangements. The table comes from immuneACCESS by way of TCRdb, which keeps in-frame sequences with V and J called. Part of the clones is missing from these tables; in studies checked, under half for an unresolved V gene and the rest for unknown reasons. That table gives V, J and clone size, and the DNA gave D and trimming. This sample holds about 100,000 clones; 85% were observed only once. The ten largest clones capture 13% of the sample.

On this clone: Its antigen is unknown. Qualities for individual bases were not recorded, and no much larger clone is one base off.

The study at large found these results: How much clinical and demographic metadata was included differed by source and by participant, and the metadata was provided uncurated.

This sequence was found in a man aged 45-65 years with active or convalescent COVID-19. The chain was built from TRBV6-6 and TRBJ2-7; no D gene can be assigned with confidence. Sequencing input: peripheral blood. The nucleotides read TGTGCCAGCAATAACAACGATTACGAGCAGTACTTC. Translated, it gives CASNNNDYEQYF.